This entry is about one T cell receptor (beta chain). Here immunoSEQ multiplex PCR was the method, and the copy in TCRdb shows in-frame clones only, minus some. In the table there are about 160,000 clones, 90% to 95% of which are singletons. Germline V lookup: CDR1 MNHEY, CDR2 SVGAGI. J lost 8 bases, V lost 0 bases, and 3 bases had no gene match. CDR3 length equals 14 residues. The data were obtained in a study of T cell responses to AZD1222 COVID-19 vaccine. The clonotype originates from an adult in good health. The input for sequencing was peripheral blood, taken on day 0 of AZD1222 vaccination. The chain has TRBV6-5 and TRBJ2-1; 8 positions match TRBD1. This CDR3 is CASSYSTGDDEQFF. The CDR3 region has the DNA TGTGCCAGCAGTTACTCGACAGGGGACGATGAGCAGTTCTTC.